This TCR beta chain was found in a study of blood T cell repertoires in COVID-19. Study-wide context: The United States, Italy and Spain provided the acute and convalescent COVID-19 samples. T cells, B-cell-depleted T cells, or PBMCs supplied cDNA or gDNA.

The CDR3 is made up of 15 amino acids. Germline V lookup: CDR1 LNHDA, CDR2 SQIVND (reference sequence). The trim removed 7 bases at V and 0 bases at J, leaving 8 bases unmatched. Sequenced by immunoSEQ multiplex PCR; TCRdb stores in-frame clones only, minus some. The sample holds 250,000 to 350,000 clones; about nine tenths are singletons and the top ten take about 3%. The chain is built from TRBV19 and TRBJ2-7; 8 bases map to TRBD2. This sequence was found in a woman aged 25 to 39 with active or convalescent COVID-19. The sequenced sample consisted of peripheral blood. The CDR3 nucleotides are TGTGCCAGTACGAAAACGGGGGGGCCCTCCTACGAGCAGTACTTC. Its protein is CASTKTGGPSYEQYF.